The 19 T cell receptor beta chains given below trace back to one sample, sequenced in a study of T cells in women clearing cervical HPV infection. Method: immunoSEQ multiplex PCR; TCRdb's copy keeps in-frame clones and lacks some. The listing records about 30,000 clones. Sample: blood buffy coat. The receptors shown here come from a woman between 18 and 75 years old with a cervical HPV16 infection that either progressed to CIN3+ or cleared (not recorded which).

About this clone itself: The CDR3 is cut off 3 residues early in the read; its end comes from the germline J gene. This rearrangement joins TRBV20-1 to TRBJ2-3; 11 bases agree with TRBD2. There are 15 residues in the CDR3. V was pared by 7 bases and J by 1 base, with 7 bases of the junction left unmatched. Germline CDR1 reads DFQATT; CDR2 reads SNEGSKA (reference sequence). Partial CDR3 DNA: TGCAGTGTCGTACTAGCGGGAGTGGGCACAGATACG. Amino acid sequence: CSVVLAGVGTDT. The full CDR3 protein is CSVVLAGVGTDTQYF.

Details on this clone: From the germline J gene comes the end of the CDR3, since the read stops 3 residues before it. The J gene is TRBJ1-2, the V gene TRBV6-1; TRBD1 matches at 9 bases. The germline V gene has CDR1 MNHNS and CDR2 SASEGT. The CDR3 runs 14 residues. The DNA read from the CDR3 is TGTGCCAGCAGTGAGACCGGGACAGGGTCCGGC. Protein: CASSETGTGSG. Given in full, the CDR3 is CASSETGTGSGYTF.

As regards this clone: The CDR3 end falls 3 residues outside the read, so it is completed with the germline J gene. The chain has TRBV2 and TRBJ1-2; TRBD1 might be the D (5 bases). The CDR3 contains 16 residues. Germline-derived CDR1 and CDR2 are SNHLY and FYNNEI. CDR3 DNA, as far as it was read: TGTGCCAGTTTGGCGGGGCGGGGGGATCAGAACAATGAC. Translating gives CASLAGRGDQNND. The entire CDR3 sequence reads CASLAGRGDQNNDYTF.

Points on this clone: The CDR3 is cut off 3 residues early in the read; its end comes from the germline J gene. The V call is TRBV10-3, the J call TRBJ2-1; possibly TRBD2 for D (5 bases). CDR3 length equals 16 residues. Germline V CDR1 and CDR2: ENHRY, SYGVKD. With 3 bases removed from V and 5 bases from J, the gap between germline ends came to 17 bases. The sequenced CDR3 bases are TGTGCCATCAGTGAATTGTCGGGTGGACTGGACAATGAG. The encoded protein is CAISELSGGLDNE. The entire CDR3 reads CAISELSGGLDNEQFF.

In the case of this clone: The CDR3 end is not reached by the read, which stops 3 residues before it; the germline J gene fills it in. This chain uses TRBV7-6 with TRBJ2-3; TRBD1 matches 7 bases. Germline assignment: CDR1 SGHVS and CDR2 FNYEAQ. This CDR3 has 13 amino acids. The covered CDR3 bases are TGTGCCAGCAGCCAGGGGGACCAAGAGGCG. It specifies CASSQGDQEA. The entire CDR3 sequence reads CASSQGDQEAQYF.

To note about this clone: Read coverage stops 3 residues before the CDR3 terminus; the germline J gene supplies the remainder. The chain joins TRBV20-1 to TRBJ2-5; maybe TRBD1 (5 bases). Germline CDR1 and CDR2: DFQATT and SNEGSKA (reference sequence). This CDR3 is built from 13 residues. With 3 bases removed from V and 1 base from J, the gap between germline ends came to 9 bases. CDR3 DNA (partial): TGCAGTGCTAGGGACACAATCCAAGAGACC. It specifies CSARDTIQET. From start to end, the CDR3 is CSARDTIQETQYF.

The CDR3 region is CASSVVVSNTEAFF. The sequenced CDR3 bases are TGTGCCAGCAGTGTAGTGGTATCGAACACTGAA. The V gene is TRBV2, the J gene TRBJ1-1; no reliable D call. From the germline J gene comes the end of the CDR3, since the read stops 3 residues before it. Germline V gene lookup returns CDR1 SNHLY and CDR2 FYNNEI. This CDR3 contains 14 residues. Trimming removed 4 bases at V and 1 base at J, with 10 bases between. The whole variable domain, filled in from reference TRBV2 and TRBJ1-1, reads EPEVTQTPSHQVTQMGQEVILRCVPISNHLYFYWYRQILGQKVEFLVSFYNNEISEKSEIFDDQFSVERPDGSNFTLKIRSTKLEDSAMYFCASSVVVSNTEAFFGQGTRLTVV.

A word on this clone: From the germline J gene comes the end of the CDR3, since the read stops 3 residues before it. The chain links TRBV27 to TRBJ2-1; weak D call: TRBD2 (6 bases). Germline CDR1 MNHEY, CDR2 SMNVEV (reference sequence). Trimming pared 2 bases from V and 6 bases from J, leaving 14 bases between. This CDR3 spans 15 amino acids. CDR3 bases read: TGTGCCAGCAGTTTAATCCAGCGGGCCGGCAATGAG. As protein: CASSLIQRAGNE. The entire CDR3 protein is CASSLIQRAGNEQFF.

For this clone: The read ends 3 residues before the CDR3 terminus; that terminus is restored from the germline J gene. The chain has TRBV2 and TRBJ2-7, with D tentatively TRBD2 (5 bases). Germline V CDR1 and CDR2: SNHLY, FYNNEI. The ends were cut back, 7 bases at V and 6 bases at J, with 16 bases in the middle. The CDR3 consists of 13 residues. This CDR3 reads CASTRLPSSEQYF. The sequenced CDR3 bases are TGTGCCAGCACTAGACTACCTAGCTCCGAG.

Details on this clone: The CDR3 end is not reached by the read, which stops 3 residues before it; the germline J gene fills it in. The chain combines TRBV6-7 with TRBJ2-1, with D possibly TRBD1 on 6 matching bases. TRBV6-7 is marked as an open reading frame, function uncertain. V gave up 6 bases and J gave up 0 bases, with 15 bases separating them. This CDR3 has 16 residues. The part of the CDR3 DNA that was read is TGTGCCAGCAGACGACGAGCAGGGGACTCCTACAATGAG. This sequence encodes CASRRRAGDSYNE. The entire CDR3 reads CASRRRAGDSYNEQFF.

As to this clone: The sequence runs out 3 residues before the end of the CDR3; the remainder is reconstructed from the germline J gene. This chain links TRBV11-2 with TRBJ1-4, with TRBD1 identical over 9 bases. V dropped 6 bases and J dropped 7; count of bases not matched to a gene: 9. Germline CDR1 SGHAT, CDR2 FQNNGV. The CDR3 extends over 15 amino acids. Here the CDR3 reads CASRSLGQGREKLFF. CDR3 bases read: TGTGCCAGCAGGTCACTGGGACAGGGCCGTGAAAAA.

Of note for this clone: The read ends 3 residues before the CDR3 terminus; that terminus is restored from the germline J gene. The genes are TRBV20-1 and TRBJ1-1; the D gene is possibly TRBD1 (5 bases). The CDR3 covers 12 residues. The V gene's germline CDR1 is DFQATT and CDR2 SNEGSKA (reference sequence). V was pared by 6 bases and J by 3 bases, with 11 bases between. The CDR3 protein is CSATGSDTEAFF. Partial CDR3 DNA: TGCAGTGCCACAGGATCTGACACTGAA.

The covered CDR3 bases are TGCAGTGCTACCCAGTTTGGCCAGGGGGCGGAGGAGACC. It codes for CSATQFGQGAEET. The entire CDR3 sequence reads CSATQFGQGAEETQYF. V and J are TRBV20-1 and TRBJ2-5, with 8 bases that match TRBD1. Coverage ceases 3 residues before the CDR3 finishes, and the germline J gene fills in the end. The CDR3 is 16 amino acids. CDR1 and CDR2 from the germline V gene are DFQATT and SNEGSKA (reference sequence). J gave up 5 bases and V 4 bases, and 15 bases lay outside the gene matches.

Points on this clone: Read sequence stops 3 residues before the CDR3 end, and the germline J gene provides the missing end. The V gene is TRBV13, the J gene TRBJ2-5; 10 bases line up with TRBD2. The V gene end was trimmed by 0 bases and the J gene end by 2 bases; junction bases not matched to a gene: 3. Germline-derived CDR1 and CDR2 are PRHDT and FYEKMQ (reference sequence). The CDR3 runs to 16 residues. CDR3 protein: CASSLGLAGTQETQYF. The DNA read from the CDR3 is TGTGCCAGCAGCTTAGGACTAGCGGGAACTCAAGAGACC.

As concerns this clone: The read terminates 3 residues ahead of where the CDR3 ends, so the germline J gene completes it. The chain employs TRBV7-8 and TRBJ2-5; 10 bases are a match to TRBD2. This CDR3 comprises 16 residues. Germline trimming cut 5 bases from V and 2 bases from J; bases unmatched to any gene: 8. CDR1 SGHVS and CDR2 FQNEAQ come from the germline V gene. The CDR3: CASSARTSGYQETQYF. Partial CDR3 DNA: TGTGCCAGCAGCGCTCGGACTAGCGGATATCAAGAGACC.

The CDR3 spells CASSLERGNEQFF. The DNA read from the CDR3 is TGTGCCAGCAGCCTAGAACGGGGAAATGAG. This chain connects TRBV6-4 to TRBJ2-1, with a possible D match to TRBD2 (5 bases). The CDR3 end is not reached by the read, which stops 3 residues before it; the germline J gene fills it in. Germline values: CDR1 MRHNA, CDR2 SNTAGT. This CDR3 has 13 residues. V was pared by 6 bases and J by 7 bases, with 13 bases between.

This CDR3 reads CASNSVRWSNQPQYF. Incomplete CDR3 DNA: TGCGCCAGCAATAGCGTCCGTTGGAGCAATCAGCCG. The J gene is TRBJ2-3, the V gene TRBV23-1; TRBD2 is a possible D gene (5 bases). The read halts 3 residues ahead of the CDR3 end, with the missing end drawn from the germline J gene. TRBV23-1 is assigned to the ORF class and has an uncertain function. CDR3 length: 15 residues.

Turning to this clone: An end of the junction differs from the germline gene, which may be a read error. The read finishes 3 residues shy of the CDR3 end, and the germline J gene is used to complete it. The sample contains more than one DNA sequence encoding this CDR3. The chain joins TRBV19 to TRBJ1-3; the D is unclear. Germline V gene sequence: CDR1 LNHDA, CDR2 SQIVND (reference sequence). The CDR3 is made up of 15 amino acids. The CDR3 sequence is CASSIVERPGNTIYF. CDR3 bases read: TGTGCCAGTAGTATAGTGGAGCGCCCTGGAAACACG.

CDR3 sequence: CASSLALVNTEAFF. The CDR3 DNA, read in part, is TGTGCCAGCAGCTTAGCGTTAGTGAACACTGAA. V is TRBV7-6 and J is TRBJ1-1; D is ambiguous. Read data end 3 residues before the CDR3 end; the end is taken from the germline J gene. The CDR3 is made up of 14 amino acids. In germline, CDR1 is SGHVS, CDR2 FNYEAQ. V was clipped by 0 bases and J by 0 bases, with 5 bases between them.